These 22 T cell receptor beta chains originate from one sample sequenced in a study of cytomegalovirus exposure and HLA in healthy donors (dated by TCRdb to between 2016 and 2019). The library relied on the immunoSEQ multiplex PCR assay. For the multiplex PCR, a mixture combining 60 forward primers for TCR Vbeta segments and 13 reverse primers for TCR Jbeta segments was used. Held by TCRdb, this immuneACCESS table contains in-frame sequences only and omits some clones. Under half of the omission traces to an unresolved V gene where checked; the cause of the rest is unknown. Counted in this sample were 90,000 to 120,000 clones; 55% to 85% of them appeared once. Of the sample, roughly 8% falls within the top ten clones. Specimen: PBMCs. All receptors derive from a man younger than 45 in good health and CMV-seronegative.

This clone came up a few times. The CDR3 loop reads CASSVGTIAYNEQFF. The CDR3 DNA follows: TGTGCCAGCAGCGTAGGGACTATAGCCTACAATGAGCAGTTCTTC. The chain recombines TRBV9 with TRBJ2-1, with D perhaps TRBD2 (6 bases). V dropped 0 bases and J dropped 2 bases, with 9 bases sitting between them. This CDR3 has 15 residues. The germline V gene encodes CDR1 SGDLS and CDR2 YYNGEE.

This chain joins TRBV7-8 and TRBJ2-5; D perhaps matches TRBD1 (5 bases). The CDR3 has 14 residues. From germline, CDR1 is SGHVS and CDR2 FQNEAQ. V was clipped by 2 bases and J by 8 bases, with 15 bases between them. The CDR3 region has the DNA TGTGCCAGCAGCTTATCGAATTCAGGGTCTACCCAGTACTTC. Amino acids: CASSLSNSGSTQYF.

This clone was seen a single time. The chain links TRBV6-4 to TRBJ2-3; TRBD2 aligns across 9 bases. The CDR3 totals 14 residues. V lost 4 bases, J lost 1 base, and 0 bases stayed unmatched. CDR1 is MRHNA and CDR2 is SNTAGT in the germline V gene. The CDR3 spells CASSASGGTDTQYF. The CDR3 bases are TGTGCCAGCAGTGCTAGCGGGGGCACAGATACGCAGTATTTT.

This clone has just a few counts. This sequence joins TRBV6-6 and TRBJ1-4; the match to TRBD1 covers 8 bases. CDR3 size: 13 residues. CDR1 and CDR2 from the germline V gene are MNHNY and SVGAGI (reference sequence). J lost 7 bases, V lost 2 bases, and 0 bases had no gene match. CDR3 in DNA: TGTGCCAGCAGTTACGACAGGGGTGAAAAACTGTTTTTT. It is translated as CASSYDRGEKLFF.

This chain links TRBV2 with TRBJ1-5; D unresolved. The V gene's germline CDR1 is SNHLY and CDR2 FYNNEI. CDR3 length: 15 amino acids. The V end lost 1 base, the J end lost 0 bases, and 7 bases lay between the germline ends. The CDR3 DNA reads as TGTGCCAGCAGTGAAGGAACTCATAGCAATCAGCCCCAGCATTTT. The encoded protein is CASSEGTHSNQPQHF.

This clone showed up just once. This CDR3 reads CASRGTSGPGTQYF. The CDR3 DNA reads TGTGCCAGCAGGGGGACTAGCGGGCCCGGGACCCAGTACTTC. The rearrangement joins TRBV6-5 to TRBJ2-5; 12 bases fit TRBD2. CDR1 MNHEY and CDR2 SVGAGI come from the germline V gene. With 6 bases clipped from V and 7 bases from J, the junction kept 6 bases outside the gene matches. The CDR3 length is 14 residues.

The chain employs TRBV6-4 and TRBJ2-7; D possibly corresponds to TRBD2 (5 bases). Trimming pared 2 bases from V and 1 base from J, leaving 12 bases between. The germline V gene encodes CDR1 MRHNA and CDR2 SNTAGT. This CDR3 comprises 15 residues. Written as DNA, the CDR3 is TGTGCCAGCAGTGACCAGGCGGGTGCTTCCTACGAGCAGTACTTC. Translated: CASSDQAGASYEQYF.

This clone occurred once. The chain couples TRBV19 to TRBJ1-1; D perhaps matches TRBD1 (6 bases). There are 14 residues in the CDR3. The germline gives CDR1 LNHDA, CDR2 SQIVND (reference sequence). Between the trimmed V and J ends, which lost 1 base and 4 bases, there was a span of 10 bases. The CDR3 coding sequence is TGTGCCAGTAGTATAGTACAGGGCGGCACTGAAGCTTTCTTT. Its translation: CASSIVQGGTEAFF.

The V and J genes are TRBV9 and TRBJ2-1; perhaps TRBD2 as D (6 bases). CDR1 SGDLS and CDR2 YYNGEE come from the germline V gene. V lost 3 bases, J lost 7 bases, and 14 bases lay in between. The CDR3 sequence is 14 residues long. The CDR3 DNA reads TGTGCCAGCAGCGCCTGGGACTTCGATAATGAGCAGTTCTTC. As protein: CASSAWDFDNEQFF.

This clone was recorded only once. The chain couples TRBV9 to TRBJ1-4; 8 bases map to TRBD1. Germline assignment: CDR1 SGDLS and CDR2 YYNGEE. This CDR3 region has 17 residues. J gave up 3 bases and V 0 bases, and 7 bases lay outside the gene matches. The CDR3 protein is CASSVAPGGAANEKLFF. The CDR3 nucleotides read TGTGCCAGCAGCGTAGCCCCAGGGGGCGCGGCTAATGAAAAACTGTTTTTT.

The chain carries TRBV28 and TRBJ2-7, with 8 bases aligning to TRBD1. The CDR3 length is 15 residues. The V and J ends lost 6 bases and 6 bases, in that order; junction bases with no gene match: 13. The germline gives CDR1 MDHEN, CDR2 SYDVKM. Here the CDR3 reads CASRTPGQAPLEQYF. CDR3 coding DNA: TGTGCCAGCAGAACCCCGGGACAGGCCCCCCTCGAGCAGTACTTC.

This clone was seen a handful of times. The gene calls are TRBV11-2 and TRBJ2-5; D is unresolved. V gave up 5 bases and J gave up 7 bases, with 11 bases separating them. The CDR3 totals 12 residues. Germline assignment: CDR1 SGHAT and CDR2 FQNNGV. The DNA for the CDR3 is TGTGCCAGCAGCCCAGGTTCAGGGACCCAGTACTTC. Protein product: CASSPGSGTQYF.

The chain has TRBV4-1 and TRBJ2-7; TRBD2 matches at 8 bases. The germline V gene has CDR1 MGHRA and CDR2 YSYEKL. After removal of 3 bases from V and 4 bases from J, the junction contained 11 bases not matched to a gene. CDR3 length equals 16 residues. The CDR3 sequence: CASSQGSSSGIYEQYF. DNA of the CDR3: TGCGCCAGCAGCCAGGGCTCGAGTAGCGGGATATACGAGCAGTACTTC.

In this sample, this clone turned up once. The V and J genes are TRBV5-4 and TRBJ1-4; 7 bases match TRBD1. This CDR3 is 14 amino acids long. Trimming at V came to 4 bases and at J to 8 bases, leaving 8 bases not matched to a gene. Looked up from germline, CDR1 is SGHNT and CDR2 is YYREEE (reference sequence). In DNA form, the CDR3 reads TGTGCCAGCAGCCGAGACAGGGTTAACGAAAAACTGTTTTTT. Translated, it gives CASSRDRVNEKLFF.

This clone appeared a single time. This rearrangement joins TRBV19 to TRBJ1-2; the match to TRBD1 covers 7 bases. This CDR3 has 13 residues. Germline-derived CDR1 and CDR2 are LNHDA and SQIVND (reference sequence). The ends lost 5 bases at V and 4 bases at J; junction bases unmatched: 4. CDR3 nucleotides: TGTGCCAGTAGTGCCCGGGACAGCTATGGCTACACCTTC. Amino acids: CASSARDSYGYTF. The full variable domain, completed using reference TRBV19 and TRBJ1-2, is DGGITQSPKYLFRKEGQNVTLSCEQNLNHDAMYWYRQDPGQGLRLIYYSQIVNDFQKGDIAEGYSVSREKKESFPLTVTSAQKNPTAFYLCASSARDSYGYTFGSGTRLTVV.

This clone was detected a few times. The V gene is TRBV9, the J gene TRBJ2-7; TRBD1 aligns across 12 bases. With V trimmed by 2 bases and J by 1 base, 7 bases remained unmatched. The CDR3 extends over 17 amino acids. Germline CDR1 SGDLS, CDR2 YYNGEE. CDR3 protein: CASSVGTGGGKSYEQYF. In nucleotides, the CDR3 is TGTGCCAGCAGCGTCGGGACAGGGGGCGGAAAATCCTACGAGCAGTACTTC.

The chain carries TRBV5-1 and TRBJ1-1, with 9 nucleotides matching TRBD1. Germline V lookup: CDR1 SGHRS, CDR2 YFSETQ. With 0 bases clipped from V and 7 bases from J, the junction kept 13 bases outside the gene matches. The CDR3 length is 17 residues. Here the CDR3 reads CASSLEGSGQGLVEAFF. CDR3 nucleotide sequence: TGCGCCAGCAGCTTGGAAGGGTCGGGACAGGGTCTCGTTGAAGCTTTCTTT.

This chain joins TRBV6-6 and TRBJ2-1; D may be TRBD1 (5 bases). Germline CDR1 and CDR2: MNHNY and SVGAGI (reference sequence). The V end was cut by 10 bases, the J end by 7 bases, with 14 bases between. There are 12 residues in the CDR3. In DNA form, the CDR3 reads TGTGCCACCTTACAGGTGGGGAATGAGCAGTTCTTC. As protein: CATLQVGNEQFF.

This chain joins TRBV5-1 and TRBJ2-5; D is undetermined. CDR1 is SGHRS, CDR2 YFSETQ, per germline. V lost 5 bases, J lost 3 bases, and 5 bases lay in between. CDR3 length: 11 residues. In DNA form, the CDR3 reads TGCGCCAGCAGGCAGGAAGAGACCCAGTACTTC. It specifies CASRQEETQYF.

The chain employs TRBV29-1 and TRBJ2-5; D possibly corresponds to TRBD1 (9 bases). The J call may be mistaken, given a closer DNA end match to TRBJ2-7. Germline V gives CDR1 SQVTM, CDR2 ANQGSEA. The CDR3 runs to 15 residues. The CDR3 sequence: CSVGSRGGQGYEQYF. CDR3 coding DNA: TGCAGCGTTGGCTCCCGGGGGGGACAGGGCTACGAGCAGTACTTC.

This clone has a single count. CDR3 DNA: TGTGCCAGCACCCTCCACGGTGGTTCTAAGAGCACCGGGGAGCTGTTTTTT. It encodes CASTLHGGSKSTGELFF. The V gene is TRBV2, the J gene TRBJ2-2; D uncertain. The CDR3 loop spans 17 amino acids. With 7 bases removed from V and 4 bases from J, the gap between germline ends came to 22 bases. Germline V lookup: CDR1 SNHLY, CDR2 FYNNEI.

The chain couples TRBV29-1 to TRBJ2-3; 12 bases line up with TRBD2. There are 14 residues in the CDR3. In germline, CDR1 is SQVTM, CDR2 ANQGSEA. Trimming at V came to 7 bases and at J to 4 bases, leaving 6 bases not matched to a gene. For the CDR3, the DNA is TGCAGCGCCCAGACTAGCGGGAGAGCAGATACGCAGTATTTT. Amino acid sequence: CSAQTSGRADTQYF.